The next 26 T cell receptor beta chains were all read from a single sample in a study of shared clonotypes between healthy human individuals. TCRdb keeps only in-frame clones here, not all; method: immunoSEQ multiplex PCR. The table has some 1 million clones, approximately 70% seen once. Sequencing was performed on memory CD4+ T cells sorted from blood. The subset: CD45RA-negative fraction. The receptors shown here come from a man aged 18 to 29 in good health.

V gene TRBV19 combines with J gene TRBJ2-1, with 7 bases aligning to TRBD1. CDR3 length equals 17 residues. The junction had 11 bases not matched to a gene; V was cut back by 4 bases and J by 2 bases. Looked up from germline, CDR1 is LNHDA and CDR2 is SQIVND (reference sequence). The DNA for the CDR3 is TGTGCCAGTAGTACCCGGAGGACAGGTAATACCTACAATGAGCAGTTCTTC. It specifies CASSTRRTGNTYNEQFF.

This clone has just one count. CDR3: CSVLRDGTDTQYF. CDR3 bases: TGCAGCGTCCTCCGGGACGGCACAGATACGCAGTATTTT. The V call is TRBV29-1, the J call TRBJ2-3; either TRBD1 or TRBD2 may fit D (5 bases each). Germline assignment: CDR1 SQVTM and CDR2 ANQGSEA. The germline V and J ends were trimmed by 6 bases and 1 base, with 11 bases remaining between them. The CDR3 extends over 13 amino acids.

V usage is TRBV5-1 and J usage is TRBJ2-5, with 10 positions matching TRBD1. The CDR3 runs to 14 residues. The trim removed 4 bases at V and 4 bases at J, leaving 4 bases unmatched. Germline CDR1 SGHRS, CDR2 YFSETQ. CDR3: CASSPGQGVETQYF. CDR3 coding DNA: TGCGCCAGCAGCCCCGGACAGGGGGTAGAGACCCAGTACTTC.

The V and J genes are TRBV28 and TRBJ2-7; D gene ambiguous. The CDR3 runs to 13 residues. From germline, CDR1 is MDHEN and CDR2 SYDVKM. V gave up 4 bases and J gave up 3 bases, with 10 bases separating them. The CDR3 DNA reads as TGTGCCAGCAGTTCCTTCGACCGCTACGAGCAGTACTTC. This encodes CASSSFDRYEQYF.

The chain joins TRBV7-2 to TRBJ2-1; 14 bases map to TRBD2. Trimming cost V 8 bases and J 6 bases; bases outside gene matches: 3. In germline, CDR1 is SGHTA, CDR2 FQGNSA. The CDR3 has 14 amino acids. CDR3 nucleotides: TGTGCCAGCGGACTAGCGGGAGGCCTCAATGAGCAGTTCTTC. It yields the protein CASGLAGGLNEQFF.

The V and J genes are TRBV5-1 and TRBJ1-2; weak D call: TRBD1 (5 bases). Germline assignment: CDR1 SGHRS and CDR2 YFSETQ. Trimming left V 0 bases short and J 4 bases short, with 13 bases between. This CDR3 is 15 amino acids long. CDR3 in DNA: TGCGCCAGCAGCTTGGGGCTAGGGGAATTCTATGGCTACACCTTC. Amino acid sequence: CASSLGLGEFYGYTF.

As to this clone: The junction departs from germline at one end; a sequencing error may be responsible. The CDR3 sequence: CASRTPGQGVEKF. The CDR3 nucleotides are TGTGCCAGCAGGACCCCGGGACAGGGCGTCGAAAAATTC. The chain combines TRBV5-6 with TRBJ1-2; 9 bases map to TRBD1. From germline, CDR1 is SGHDT and CDR2 YYEEEE. CDR3 length: 13 amino acids.

The chain couples TRBV5-1 to TRBJ2-1; 7 bases align to TRBD2. Germline V gives CDR1 SGHRS, CDR2 YFSETQ. The trim removed 1 base at V and 5 bases at J, leaving 3 bases unmatched. CDR3 size: 14 residues. The CDR3, as DNA: TGCGCCAGCAGCTTGACCGGGACTAACAATGAGCAGTTCTTC. Translated: CASSLTGTNNEQFF.

This clone was observed once. The chain employs TRBV30 and TRBJ2-5, with 7 bases identical to TRBD2. The CDR3 is made up of 15 amino acids. Germline CDR1 is GTSNPN and CDR2 is SVGIG (reference sequence). The trim removed 0 bases at V and 5 bases at J, leaving 9 bases unmatched. The CDR3 loop is CAWSVQLALRETQYF. The CDR3 DNA sequence: TGTGCCTGGAGTGTACAACTAGCGTTACGGGAGACCCAGTACTTC.

The chain is built from TRBV5-1 and TRBJ1-2; the match to TRBD1 covers 10 bases. This CDR3 has 15 residues. The V and J ends lost 4 bases and 4 bases, in that order; junction bases with no gene match: 7. Looked up from germline, CDR1 is SGHRS and CDR2 is YFSETQ. As DNA, the CDR3 is TGCGCCAGCAGCGGGGGGACAGGGGACTCCTATGGCTACACCTTC. Amino acid sequence: CASSGGTGDSYGYTF.

V is TRBV10-3 and J is TRBJ1-6, with D perhaps TRBD1 (6 bases). This CDR3 comprises 14 residues. Per germline, CDR1 ENHRY and CDR2 SYGVKD. V was pared by 5 bases and J by 7 bases, with 12 bases between. As DNA, the CDR3 is TGTGCCATCAGTTACGACAGGACGAATTCACCCCTCCACTTT. It specifies CAISYDRTNSPLHF.

This clone has a handful of counts. This chain joins TRBV7-3 and TRBJ1-2; no firm D call. This CDR3 has 17 residues. Trimming pared 1 base from V and 7 bases from J, leaving 22 bases between. CDR1 and CDR2 from the germline V gene are SGHTA and FQGTGA. CDR3 in DNA: TGTGCCAGCAGCTTAAACCCCCCTCTGGCAACATCCGGTGGCTACACCTTC. Translation gives CASSLNPPLATSGGYTF.

CDR3 residues: CASSPLGGAETQYF. The CDR3 DNA is TGTGCCAGCAGTCCTCTGGGAGGGGCTGAGACCCAGTACTTC. The J gene is TRBJ2-5, the V gene TRBV6-1, with 7 bases identical to TRBD2. The germline V gene has CDR1 MNHNS and CDR2 SASEGT. Losses at the gene ends were 5 bases for V and 5 bases for J; bases not matched to a gene: 8. CDR3 size: 14 residues.

The CDR3 loop is CASSASQGRETQYF. The CDR3 nucleotides are TGTGCCAGCAGCGCATCACAGGGACGGGAGACCCAGTACTTC. J is TRBJ2-5 and V is TRBV9; D possibly corresponds to TRBD1 (6 bases). The CDR3 runs 14 residues. The germline V gene encodes CDR1 SGDLS and CDR2 YYNGEE. Trimming left V 3 bases short and J 5 bases short, with 14 bases between.

The chain recombines TRBV15 with TRBJ1-4; D ambiguous. The CDR3 has 16 residues. Per the germline V gene, CDR1 is LNHNV and CDR2 is YYDKDF (reference sequence). V lost 0 bases and J lost 0, with 8 bases in between. This CDR3 is CATSRDGTATNEKLFF. CDR3 nucleotide sequence: TGTGCCACCAGCAGAGATGGCACTGCAACTAATGAAAAACTGTTTTTT.

The chain couples TRBV5-4 to TRBJ1-2, with 10 positions matching TRBD1. This CDR3 has 15 residues. CDR1 SGHNT and CDR2 YYREEE come from the germline V gene (reference sequence). V lost 0 bases and J lost 7; bases outside the gene matches: 6. CDR3: CASSLVGTGEGGYTF. The CDR3 region has the DNA TGTGCCAGCAGCTTGGTGGGGACAGGGGAGGGTGGCTACACCTTC. Full variable domain (rest looked up from reference TRBV5-4 and TRBJ1-2): ETGVTQSPTHLIKTRGQQVTLRCSSQSGHNTVSWYQQALGQGPQFIFQYYREEENGRGNFPPRFSGLQFPNYSSELNVNALELDDSALYLCASSLVGTGEGGYTFGSGTRLTVV.

The J gene is TRBJ1-1, the V gene TRBV7-2, with D unclear. CDR3 length: 12 residues. V was cut by 3 bases and J by 11 bases, with 13 bases left in between. Germline CDR1 SGHTA, CDR2 FQGNSA. The CDR3: CASSFSGAHAFF. The DNA for the CDR3 is TGTGCCAGCAGCTTCTCCGGTGCTCACGCTTTCTTT.

This clone was seen only a few times. The V gene is TRBV30, the J gene TRBJ1-4; D gene unclear. The germline V gene encodes CDR1 GTSNPN and CDR2 SVGIG (reference sequence). This CDR3 comprises 16 residues. V was clipped by 0 bases and J by 8 bases, with 19 bases between them. CDR3 sequence: CAWSVSYSWLEEKLFF. As DNA, the CDR3 is TGTGCCTGGAGTGTAAGCTACTCGTGGTTGGAAGAAAAACTGTTTTTT.

This sequence joins TRBV7-8 and TRBJ2-7, with D unresolved. The V gene lost 5 bases and the J gene lost 3 bases, with 23 bases spanning the gap. This CDR3 contains 17 residues. Germline CDR1 is SGHVS and CDR2 is FQNEAQ. Here the CDR3 DNA reads TGTGCCAGCAGCGATCGCTGGGCTGGAGCAGGTGACTACGAGCAGTACTTC. It yields the protein CASSDRWAGAGDYEQYF. The whole variable domain, filled in from reference TRBV7-8 and TRBJ2-7, reads GAGVSQSPRYKVAKRGQDVALRCDPISGHVSLFWYQQALGQGPEFLTYFQNEAQLDKSGLPSDRFFAERPEGSVSTLKIQRTQQEDSAVYLCASSDRWAGAGDYEQYFGPGTRLTVT.

CDR3 sequence (DNA): TGTGCCAGCAGCCCGGGACGCAAAGAGACCCAGTACTTC. Its protein product is CASSPGRKETQYF. The rearrangement links TRBV27 to TRBJ2-5, with D tentatively TRBD1 or TRBD2 (5 bases each). V dropped 6 bases and J dropped 3 bases, with 11 bases sitting between them. Germline V gives CDR1 MNHEY, CDR2 SMNVEV (reference sequence). The CDR3 has 13 amino acids.

The chain has TRBV28 and TRBJ1-2; no reliable D call. V gave up 5 bases and J gave up 8 bases, with 9 bases separating them. The V gene's germline CDR1 is MDHEN and CDR2 SYDVKM. The CDR3 runs to 11 residues. The DNA of the CDR3 is TGTGCCAGCAGTGGCACGCTAGGCTACACCTTC. Amino acid sequence: CASSGTLGYTF.

CDR3: CASSSFYSGNTIYF. Here the CDR3 DNA reads TGTGCCAGCAGCTCCTTTTACTCTGGAAACACCATATATTTT. The J gene is TRBJ1-3, the V gene TRBV7-2; no clear D gene. CDR3 length: 14 residues. CDR1 SGHTA and CDR2 FQGNSA come from the germline V gene. V dropped 4 bases and J dropped 0 bases, with 7 bases sitting between them.

V and J are TRBV30 and TRBJ1-6; D not resolved. V was clipped by 0 bases and J by 4 bases, with 7 bases between them. The germline V gene has CDR1 GTSNPN and CDR2 SVGIG (reference sequence). This CDR3 spans 14 amino acids. This chain's CDR3 is CAWSVDGYNSPLHF. CDR3 DNA sequence: TGTGCCTGGAGTGTGGACGGATATAATTCACCCCTCCACTTT.

The sample holds one count of this clone. J is TRBJ1-5 and V is TRBV25-1; 7 nucleotides match TRBD1. The germline gives CDR1 MGHDK, CDR2 SYGVNS. There are 15 residues in the CDR3. With V trimmed by 4 bases and J by 6 bases, 9 bases remained unmatched. The DNA for the CDR3 is TGTGCCAGCAGTGTCGGGAGGGGGCTGATTCAGCCCCAGCATTTT. Translation gives CASSVGRGLIQPQHF.

This clone was seen only once. The rearrangement uses TRBV6-6 and TRBJ2-5; TRBD2 matches 7 bases. Germline CDR1 and CDR2: MNHNY and SVGAGI (reference sequence). V was clipped by 2 bases and J by 2 bases; unmatched bases: 8. This CDR3 comprises 16 residues. Here the CDR3 DNA reads TGTGCCAGCAGTTACGGGGGTCGACTAGCACAAGAGACCCAGTACTTC. This codes for CASSYGGRLAQETQYF.

The chain is built from TRBV6-5 and TRBJ1-1; tentatively, D is TRBD1 (5 bases). Deletions cut 2 bases from V and 1 base from J, with 11 bases between. Germline CDR1 MNHEY, CDR2 SVGAGI. The CDR3 contains 15 residues. The CDR3 bases are TGTGCCAGCAGTTACGGGCAGGGAAAGAACACTGAAGCTTTCTTT. Translating gives CASSYGQGKNTEAFF.